This record covers a single TCR beta chain. Using immunoSEQ multiplex PCR, the repertoire was profiled, and TCRdb retains in-frame clones only, with some absent. The sample holds about 580,000 clones; 98% are singletons and the top ten take approximately 0.33%. This entry is derived from a study of shared clonotypes between healthy human individuals. In the naive CD8 group, cells lacked CD45RO and were positively selected for CCR7, so terminally differentiated effector memory CD45RA+ cells were left out. Trimming shortened V by 4 bases and J by 3 bases, and 10 bases separated the two germline ends. The CDR3 runs 13 residues. The germline gives CDR1 SGHTA, CDR2 FQGNSA.

This clonotype was obtained from a man younger than 45 in good health. The rearrangement links TRBV7-2 to TRBJ2-7; D is undetermined. Material for sequencing was naive CD8+ T cells sorted from blood. The chain's CDR3 is CASSSNEIYEQYF. CDR3 DNA sequence: TGTGCCAGCAGCTCAAACGAGATCTACGAGCAGTACTTC. Full variable domain (outside the CDR3, taken from reference TRBV7-2 and TRBJ2-7): GAGVSQSPSNKVTEKGKDVELRCDPISGHTALYWYRQSLGQGLEFLIYFQGNSAPDKSGLPSDRFSAERTGGSVSTLTIQRTQQEDSAVYLCASSSNEIYEQYFGPGTRLTVT.